These 2 T cell receptor beta chains came from one sample sequenced in a study of blood T cell repertoires in COVID-19. Assay used: immunoSEQ multiplex PCR; TCRdb lists only in-frame clones, some missing. This table holds roughly 240,000 clones, around 90% found once. The specimen sequenced was PBMCs or T cells enriched from blood (not recorded which). These receptors came from a woman in her thirties with acute COVID-19.

V is TRBV7-2 and J is TRBJ2-3; TRBD2 aligns across 15 bases. The CDR3 is 17 amino acids. Unmatched junction bases numbered 5, after V lost 3 bases and J lost 4 bases. The V gene's germline CDR1 is SGHTA and CDR2 FQGNSA. CDR3 coding DNA: TGTGCCAGCAGCTTCCGGACTAGCGGGGGGGCCGCAGATACGCAGTATTTT. This encodes CASSFRTSGGAADTQYF.

This clone was counted once. The chain employs TRBV10-1 and TRBJ2-1, with TRBD1 matching 7 bases. V lost 8 bases and J lost 2; bases outside the gene matches: 6. This CDR3 is built from 14 residues. Germline V gene lookup returns CDR1 WNHNN and CDR2 SYGVQD (reference sequence). The CDR3 DNA reads as TGCGCCAGCTCCCAGGGACAGACCTACAATGAGCAGTTCTTC. It encodes CASSQGQTYNEQFF.